The 8 T cell receptor beta chains reported below all come from one sample, sequenced in a study of T cells in Graves' hyperthyroidism and ophthalmopathy. Researchers took RNA transcripts and amplified the TCR beta CDR3 regions from them. Carried out on the TCR CDR3, a first-round RT-PCR used the HTBI primer set. TCRdb reprocessed the multiplex PCR reads via MiXCR and lists one record per CDR3 protein. The data contain hundreds of thousands of distinct CDR3 sequences, 45% of them singletons. The sample comprised peripheral blood or thyroid tissue (not recorded which). Source of these receptors: an adult man with Graves' disease, either hyperthyroidism or ophthalmopathy (not recorded which).

J is TRBJ2-7 and V is TRBV7-2, with 15 bases fitting TRBD2. The CDR3 is made up of 18 amino acids. From germline, CDR1 is SGHTA and CDR2 FQGNSA. V lost 5 bases to trimming and J lost 3 bases; unmatched junction nucleotides: 11. CDR3 sequence: CASSLRTSGGASDYEQYF. The CDR3 bases are TGTGCCAGCAGCCTTCGGACTAGCGGGGGGGCCTCGGACTACGAGCAGTACTTC.

In its sample, this clonotype was seen many times. The gene calls are TRBV29-1 and TRBJ1-2; 9 bases match TRBD1. Germline assignment: CDR1 SQVTM and CDR2 ANQGSEA. With V trimmed by 3 bases and J by 1 base, 6 bases remained unmatched. This CDR3 contains 15 residues. CDR3 in DNA: TGCAGCGTTGAGGGGGACAGGGTTCTTAACTATGGCTACACCTTC. It specifies CSVEGDRVLNYGYTF.

Notes on this clonotype: This may come from a read error, since a much larger clone is one base off. The chain couples TRBV2 to TRBJ1-1; D is ambiguous. The CDR3 has 13 residues. Germline loops: CDR1 SNHLY, CDR2 FYNNEI. The germline V and J ends were trimmed by 4 bases and 1 base, with 7 bases remaining between them. The CDR3 DNA reads as TGTGCCAGCAGTGCCGAACCGAACACTGAAGCTTTCTTT. Protein: CASSAEPNTEAFF.

The chain carries TRBV10-3 and TRBJ1-1; D gene ambiguous. The CDR3 sequence is 14 residues long. The germline V and J ends were trimmed by 7 bases and 0 bases, with 12 bases remaining between them. Germline V CDR1 and CDR2: ENHRY, SYGVKD. CDR3 DNA sequence: TGTGCCATCAAGAGCGCGGGTGTGAACACTGAAGCTTTCTTT. Translating it yields CAIKSAGVNTEAFF.

This clonotype showed up many times. The chain couples TRBV29-1 to TRBJ1-2; D gene unclear. This CDR3 comprises 13 residues. Trimming shortened V by 3 bases and J by 4 bases, and 12 bases separated the two germline ends. Germline CDR1 is SQVTM and CDR2 is ANQGSEA. The CDR3 nucleotides read TGCAGCGTTGATCGTTTAAGCGGCTATGGCTACACCTTC. The encoded protein is CSVDRLSGYGYTF.

This clonotype was counted only a few times. V gene TRBV6-6 combines with J gene TRBJ2-5; D might be TRBD2 (6 bases). CDR1 and CDR2 (germline): MNHNY, SVGAGI (reference sequence). This CDR3 is 12 amino acids long. V shed 5 bases and J shed 5 bases, with 9 bases lying between them. The CDR3 reads CASSNGGETQYF. The CDR3 DNA reads TGTGCCAGCAGTAACGGGGGTGAGACCCAGTACTTC.

This clonotype was picked up a small number of times. The V and J genes are TRBV12-3 or TRBV12-4 and TRBJ2-5; perhaps D is TRBD1 or TRBD2 (6 bases each). This CDR3 spans 15 amino acids. The V and J ends lost 6 bases and 3 bases respectively, with 17 bases between them. In DNA, the CDR3 is TGTGCCAGCAGCCACCCCTCGGGGGCAAAAGAGACCCAGTACTTC. This gives the protein CASSHPSGAKETQYF.

This clonotype was seen repeatedly, ten times or more. The chain employs TRBV29-1 and TRBJ2-5, with 11 bases identical to TRBD2. V lost 3 bases and J lost 1; bases outside the gene matches: 7. CDR1 and CDR2 (germline): SQVTM, ANQGSEA. CDR3 length equals 16 residues. The CDR3 nucleotides read TGCAGCGTTGATTCCCGGACTAGCGGGCTCCAAGAGACCCAGTACTTC. This encodes CSVDSRTSGLQETQYF.